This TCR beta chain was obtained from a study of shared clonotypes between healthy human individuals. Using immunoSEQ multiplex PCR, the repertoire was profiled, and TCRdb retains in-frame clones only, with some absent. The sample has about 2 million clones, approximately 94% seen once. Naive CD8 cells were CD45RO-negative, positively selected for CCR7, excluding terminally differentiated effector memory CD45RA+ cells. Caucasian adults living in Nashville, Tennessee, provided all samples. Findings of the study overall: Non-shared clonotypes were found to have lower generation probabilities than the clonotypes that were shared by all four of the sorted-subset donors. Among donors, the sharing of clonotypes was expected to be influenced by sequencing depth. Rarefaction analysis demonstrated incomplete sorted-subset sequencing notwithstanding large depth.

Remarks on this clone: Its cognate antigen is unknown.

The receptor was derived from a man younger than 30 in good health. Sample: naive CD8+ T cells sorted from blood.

CDR3 coding DNA: TGTGCCAGCAGTGAAACAGGGGACCTCGAGGCCCTCCACTTT. Protein product: CASSETGDLEALHF. V and J are TRBV28 and TRBJ1-6, with 7 positions matching TRBD1. The J segment lost 14 bases and the V segment lost 5 bases, leaving 12 bases of the junction unmatched. Germline CDR1 MDHEN, CDR2 SYDVKM. The CDR3 sequence is 14 residues long.